These 8 T cell receptor beta chains share one sample of origin, sequenced in a study of CD8+CD57+ T cells in acquired aplastic anemia. Researchers used genomic DNA as the template to profile TCR beta VDJ and CDR3. TCRdb used MiXCR to reprocess the reads, holding one entry per CDR3 protein. The table lists about 180,000 distinct CDR3 sequences, around 50% of them singletons. Patients who underwent sequencing had shown CD8+CD57+ cell expansion by flow cytometry. The specimen sequenced was sorted CD4+, CD8+, or CD8+CD57+ T cells (not recorded which) from PBMCs. Receptor source: a human donor with aplastic anemia.

This chain joins TRBV6-2 or TRBV6-3 and TRBJ1-6; possible D gene TRBD1, 6 bases. V lost 0 bases to trimming and J lost 0 bases, with 15 bases between them. The CDR3 extends over 19 amino acids. CDR1 MNHEY and CDR2 SVGEGT come from the germline V gene. CDR3 protein: CASSYSIGTSYSYNSPLHF. Written as DNA, the CDR3 is TGTGCCAGCAGTTACTCGATAGGGACATCTTACTCCTATAATTCACCCCTCCACTTT.

The V and J genes are TRBV7-6 and TRBJ2-3; 8 bases are shared with TRBD2. CDR1 and CDR2 (germline): SGHVS, FNYEAQ. This CDR3 comprises 18 residues. Trimming removed 2 bases from V and 2 bases from J; junction bases left unmatched: 12. CDR3 nucleotides: TGTGCCAGCAGCTTAAATTCCCTCGGGGGGGCGTTCACAGATACGCAGTATTTT. It specifies CASSLNSLGGAFTDTQYF.

This sequence joins TRBV24-1 and TRBJ1-5; TRBD1 matches at 7 bases. Germline CDR1 KGHDR, CDR2 SFDVKD. V shed 12 bases and J 5 bases; nucleotides not matched to a gene: 12. The CDR3 is 14 residues long. CDR3 sequence reads: CAAGGRGSDQPQHF. DNA for the CDR3: TGTGCCGCAGGTGGCAGGGGGTCGGATCAGCCCCAGCATTTT.

This chain uses TRBV4-1 with TRBJ2-5; the match to TRBD1 covers 9 bases. The V and J ends lost 1 base and 4 bases, in that order; junction bases with no gene match: 10. Looked up from germline, CDR1 is MGHRA and CDR2 is YSYEKL. CDR3 length equals 17 residues. The CDR3 here is CASSQVSGTGMTETQYF. In DNA, the CDR3 is TGCGCCAGCAGCCAAGTCAGTGGGACAGGGATGACAGAGACCCAGTACTTC.

This clonotype was observed at least ten times. The chain recombines TRBV2 with TRBJ1-1; D is undetermined. Germline V gives CDR1 SNHLY, CDR2 FYNNEI. This CDR3 has 14 amino acids. V lost 6 bases to trimming and J lost 6 bases, with 17 bases between them. The CDR3 loop reads CASRFLPGVAEAFF. CDR3 coding DNA: TGTGCCAGCAGATTCCTGCCGGGAGTCGCTGAAGCTTTCTTT.

The chain couples TRBV12-3 or TRBV12-4 to TRBJ2-7; 10 nucleotides agree with TRBD1. CDR3 length: 17 residues. V was pared by 5 bases and J by 4 bases, with 14 bases of the junction left unmatched. CDR3 loop: CASSPGTGVKIGYEQYF. CDR3 sequence (DNA): TGTGCCAGCAGTCCCGGGACAGGGGTAAAAATCGGGTACGAGCAGTACTTC.

At least ten counts were recorded for this clonotype. The rearrangement links TRBV20-1 to TRBJ2-5; weak D call: TRBD1 (6 bases). Germline values: CDR1 DFQATT, CDR2 SNEGSKA (reference sequence). V was trimmed by 5 bases and J by 4 bases, leaving 11 bases between them. The CDR3 runs to 12 residues. CDR3 in amino acids: CSAPGQGETQYF. The CDR3 nucleotides read TGCAGTGCTCCGGGACAAGGAGAGACCCAGTACTTC.

This rearrangement joins TRBV12-3 or TRBV12-4 to TRBJ1-2, with 7 bases that match TRBD1. V shed 5 bases and J 7 bases; nucleotides not matched to a gene: 4. The CDR3 extends over 12 amino acids. The CDR3 sequence is CASSPGTVGYTF. DNA for the CDR3: TGTGCCAGCAGTCCGGGGACAGTTGGCTACACCTTC.